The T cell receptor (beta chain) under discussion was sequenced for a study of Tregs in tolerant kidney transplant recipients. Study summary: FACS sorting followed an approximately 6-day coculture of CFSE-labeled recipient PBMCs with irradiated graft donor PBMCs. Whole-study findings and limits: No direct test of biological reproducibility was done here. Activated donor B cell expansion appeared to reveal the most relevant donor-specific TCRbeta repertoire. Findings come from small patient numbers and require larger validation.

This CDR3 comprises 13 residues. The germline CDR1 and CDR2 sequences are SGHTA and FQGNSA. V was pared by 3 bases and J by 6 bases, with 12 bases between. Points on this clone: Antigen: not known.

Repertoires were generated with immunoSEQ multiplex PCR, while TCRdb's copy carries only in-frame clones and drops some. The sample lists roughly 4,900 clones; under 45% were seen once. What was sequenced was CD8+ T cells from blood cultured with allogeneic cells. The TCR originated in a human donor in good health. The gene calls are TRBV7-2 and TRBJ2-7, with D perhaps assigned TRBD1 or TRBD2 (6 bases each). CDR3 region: CASSLFGGLEQYF. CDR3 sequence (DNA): TGTGCCAGCAGCTTGTTTGGGGGGCTCGAGCAGTACTTC.